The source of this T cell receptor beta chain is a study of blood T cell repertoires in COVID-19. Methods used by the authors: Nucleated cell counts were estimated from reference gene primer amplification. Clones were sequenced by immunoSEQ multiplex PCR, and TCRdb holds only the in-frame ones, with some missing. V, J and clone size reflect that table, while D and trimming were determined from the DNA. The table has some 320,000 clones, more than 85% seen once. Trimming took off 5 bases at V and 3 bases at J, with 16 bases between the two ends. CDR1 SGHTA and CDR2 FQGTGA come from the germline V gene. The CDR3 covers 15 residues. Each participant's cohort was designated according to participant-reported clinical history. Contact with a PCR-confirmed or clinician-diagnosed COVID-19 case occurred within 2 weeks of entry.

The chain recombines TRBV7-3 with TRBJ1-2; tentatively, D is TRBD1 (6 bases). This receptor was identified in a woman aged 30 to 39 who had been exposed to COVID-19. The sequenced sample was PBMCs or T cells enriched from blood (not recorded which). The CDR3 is CASSQTGPGDYGYTF. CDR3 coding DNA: TGTGCCAGCAGCCAGACAGGCCCAGGAGACTATGGCTACACCTTC. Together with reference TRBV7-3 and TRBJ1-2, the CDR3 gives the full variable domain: GAGVSQTPSNKVTEKGKYVELRCDPISGHTALYWYRQSLGQGPEFLIYFQGTGAADDSGLPNDRFFAVRPEGSVSTLKIQRTERGDSAVYLCASSQTGPGDYGYTFGSGTRLTVV.